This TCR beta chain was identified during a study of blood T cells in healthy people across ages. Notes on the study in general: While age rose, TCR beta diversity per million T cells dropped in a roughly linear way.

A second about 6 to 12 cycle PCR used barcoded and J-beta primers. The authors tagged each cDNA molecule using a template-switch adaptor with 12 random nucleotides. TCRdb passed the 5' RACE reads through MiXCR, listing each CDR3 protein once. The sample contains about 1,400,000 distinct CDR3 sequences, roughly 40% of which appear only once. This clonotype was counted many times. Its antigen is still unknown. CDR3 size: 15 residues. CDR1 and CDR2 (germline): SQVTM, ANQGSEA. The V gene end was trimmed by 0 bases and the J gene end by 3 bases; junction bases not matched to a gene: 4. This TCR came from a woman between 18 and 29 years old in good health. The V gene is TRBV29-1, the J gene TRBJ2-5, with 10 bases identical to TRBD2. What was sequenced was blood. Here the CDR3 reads CSVEDPGTSEETQYF. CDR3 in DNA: TGCAGCGTTGAAGATCCCGGGACTAGCGAAGAGACCCAGTACTTC.